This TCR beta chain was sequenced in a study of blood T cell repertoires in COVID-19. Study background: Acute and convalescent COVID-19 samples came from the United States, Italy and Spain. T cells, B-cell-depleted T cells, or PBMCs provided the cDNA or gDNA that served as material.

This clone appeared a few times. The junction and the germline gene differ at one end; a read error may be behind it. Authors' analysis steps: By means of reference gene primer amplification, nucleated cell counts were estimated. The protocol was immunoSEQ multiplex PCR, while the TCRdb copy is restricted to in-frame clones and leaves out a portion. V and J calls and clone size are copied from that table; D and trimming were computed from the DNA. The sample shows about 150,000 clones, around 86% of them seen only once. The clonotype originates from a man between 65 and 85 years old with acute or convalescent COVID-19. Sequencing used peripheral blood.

The CDR3 reads CASSTPLAGRRPVF. Here the CDR3 DNA reads TGTGCCAGTAGTACCCCTTTAGCGGGCCGAAGGCCGGTCTTC. The chain recombines TRBV19 with TRBJ2-1; 7 nucleotides agree with TRBD2. CDR1 LNHDA and CDR2 SQIVND come from the germline V gene (reference sequence). CDR3 size: 14 residues.